A single sample gave rise to the 26 T cell receptor beta chains below, sequenced in a study of beta chain features in type 1 diabetes. The authors reverse transcribed all of the isolated RNA, so sequencing captured expressed TCRB transcripts. The protocol was immunoSEQ multiplex PCR, while the TCRdb copy is restricted to in-frame clones and leaves out a portion. The top ten clones hold around 0.095% of a sample with 620,000 or so clones, around a sixth of them seen once. The material sequenced was naive CD4+ T cells from blood. Receptor source: a man aged 18 to 35 in good health.

About this clone itself: The same CDR3 can be traced to other DNA sequences in this sample. The J gene is TRBJ1-3, the V gene TRBV7-9; no clear D. CDR1 is SEHNR, CDR2 FQNEAQ, per germline (reference sequence). This CDR3 has 14 residues. The V end was cut by 1 base, the J end by 0 bases, with 4 bases between. CDR3 in amino acids: CASSLGSSGNTIYF. The CDR3 bases are TGTGCCAGCAGCTTAGGGTCCTCTGGAAACACCATATATTTT.

This clone was counted between two and nine times. The chain is built from TRBV27 and TRBJ2-7, with no clear D. The V and J ends lost 6 bases and 5 bases respectively, with 17 bases between them. This CDR3 is 14 amino acids long. Germline V CDR1 and CDR2: MNHEY, SMNVEV (reference sequence). CDR3 residues: CASRRTETLHEQYF. The CDR3 nucleotides are TGTGCCAGCAGACGGACGGAGACTCTACACGAGCAGTACTTC.

This clone was detected a few times. The chain uses TRBV7-2 and TRBJ2-3, with D possibly TRBD1 on 5 matching bases. CDR3 size: 16 residues. Germline lookup yields CDR1 SGHTA and CDR2 FQGNSA. V lost 1 base to trimming and J lost 2 bases, with 13 bases between them. This CDR3 is CASSLDWGRTTDTQYF. The CDR3 DNA reads TGTGCCAGCAGCTTAGATTGGGGCCGGACCACAGATACGCAGTATTTT.

V and J are TRBV14 and TRBJ2-7; D unclear. Germline CDR1 reads SGHDN; CDR2 reads FVKESK. This CDR3 has 13 amino acids. V dropped 4 bases and J dropped 5 bases, with 12 bases sitting between them. The CDR3 DNA reads TGTGCCAGCAGCCTTTCAAGGATCCACGAGCAGTACTTC. As protein: CASSLSRIHEQYF.

V and J are TRBV2 and TRBJ2-6; D is uncertain. V lost 4 bases and J lost 2, with 9 bases in between. Germline V gene data show CDR1 as SNHLY and CDR2 as FYNNEI. CDR3 length equals 15 residues. The CDR3 nucleotides are TGTGCCAGCAGTGGCCCATTAGCTGGGGCCAACGTCCTGACTTTC. Protein product: CASSGPLAGANVLTF.

V usage is TRBV9 and J usage is TRBJ2-7; maybe TRBD2 (5 bases). The CDR3 length is 14 residues. Per germline, CDR1 SGDLS and CDR2 YYNGEE. Trimming took off 2 bases at V and 1 base at J, with 10 bases between the two ends. This CDR3 is CASSVGRGSYEQYF. CDR3 bases: TGTGCCAGCAGCGTGGGGAGAGGGTCCTACGAGCAGTACTTC.

Only a few counts were recorded for this clone. This sample includes further DNA sequences coding for the same CDR3. The gene calls are TRBV28 and TRBJ2-7; weak D call: TRBD1 (6 bases). CDR1 and CDR2 (germline): MDHEN, SYDVKM. CDR3 length: 13 amino acids. V was pared by 2 bases and J by 4 bases, with 9 bases between. In DNA, the CDR3 is TGTGCCAGCAGTTTAACAGGGACATACGAGCAGTACTTC. Amino acids: CASSLTGTYEQYF.

V is TRBV6-5 and J is TRBJ2-2, with D unclear. CDR3 length equals 14 residues. The germline V gene encodes CDR1 MNHEY and CDR2 SVGAGI. Trimming took off 0 bases at V and 7 bases at J, with 9 bases between the two ends. The CDR3 bases are TGTGCCAGCAGTTACTCGAGTAGTGTCGGGGAGCTGTTTTTT. This encodes CASSYSSSVGELFF.

This clone was seen a handful of times. The V and J genes are TRBV7-6 and TRBJ2-1, with D tentatively TRBD2 (5 bases). Trimming pared 2 bases from V and 2 bases from J, leaving 10 bases between. The germline CDR1 and CDR2 sequences are SGHVS and FNYEAQ. The CDR3 runs to 15 residues. DNA for the CDR3: TGTGCCAGCAGCTTATCGGGGAGCCCCTACAATGAGCAGTTCTTC. Its translation: CASSLSGSPYNEQFF.

With respect to this clone: The sample holds other DNA sequences that translate to the same CDR3. The V and J genes are TRBV29-1 and TRBJ1-1; 8 bases are shared with TRBD1. CDR3 size: 14 residues. J lost 1 base, V lost 5 bases, and 6 bases had no gene match. CDR1 and CDR2 (germline): SQVTM, ANQGSEA. Here the CDR3 reads CSVRTGTGNTEAFF. CDR3 DNA: TGCAGCGTTCGAACCGGGACAGGGAACACTGAAGCTTTCTTT.

This clone was seen a handful of times. The J gene is TRBJ1-1, the V gene TRBV14; 10 bases match TRBD1. The germline V gene encodes CDR1 SGHDN and CDR2 FVKESK. The CDR3 runs 15 residues. J was trimmed by 1 base and V by 3 bases; bases with no gene match: 2. CDR3 sequence (DNA): TGTGCCAGCAGCCACCGGACAGGGGGGAACACTGAAGCTTTCTTT. It specifies CASSHRTGGNTEAFF.

The V call is TRBV4-2, the J call TRBJ1-2, with TRBD1 matching 8 bases. J gave up 7 bases and V 0 bases, and 7 bases lay outside the gene matches. Germline V gives CDR1 LGHNA, CDR2 YNFKEQ. The CDR3 loop spans 15 amino acids. The CDR3 DNA follows: TGTGCCAGCAGCCAAGAAGGGAGGACAGGGCCTGGCTACACCTTC. It translates to CASSQEGRTGPGYTF.

Details on this clone: This same CDR3 is encoded by further DNA sequences in the sample. The chain has TRBV7-2 and TRBJ1-5; 9 nucleotides line up with TRBD1. Germline assignment: CDR1 SGHTA and CDR2 FQGNSA. The CDR3 is 15 residues long. The J segment lost 1 base and the V segment lost 5 bases, leaving 3 bases of the junction unmatched. The CDR3 bases are TGTGCCAGCAGCCTCGACAGGGGGAGCAATCAGCCCCAGCATTTT. Translated: CASSLDRGSNQPQHF. Complete variable domain (other parts from reference TRBV7-2 and TRBJ1-5): GAGVSQSPSNKVTEKGKDVELRCDPISGHTALYWYRQSLGQGLEFLIYFQGNSAPDKSGLPSDRFSAERTGGSVSTLTIQRTQQEDSAVYLCASSLDRGSNQPQHFGDGTRLSIL.

V and J are TRBV9 and TRBJ1-4, with TRBD1 matching over 12 bases. Germline V gene sequence: CDR1 SGDLS, CDR2 YYNGEE. V lost 3 bases to trimming and J lost 0 bases; unmatched junction nucleotides: 6. This CDR3 region has 18 residues. The CDR3 reads CASSAGDRGLTTNEKLFF. In DNA form, the CDR3 reads TGTGCCAGCAGCGCTGGGGACAGGGGGCTTACAACTAATGAAAAACTGTTTTTT.

This clone occurred a few times. The CDR3 nucleotides read TGTGCCAGCGCCGCTCAAGCATTTCGAGGCTATGGCTACACCTTC. As protein: CASAAQAFRGYGYTF. V usage is TRBV7-9 and J usage is TRBJ1-2, with unresolved D. CDR3 size: 15 residues. CDR1 and CDR2 from the germline V gene are SEHNR and FQNEAQ (reference sequence). Trimming shortened V by 8 bases and J by 4 bases, and 20 bases separated the two germline ends.

This chain uses TRBV11-1 with TRBJ2-7, with D possibly TRBD2 on 6 matching bases. The germline CDR1 and CDR2 sequences are SGHAT and FQDESV (reference sequence). The CDR3 contains 14 residues. V shed 4 bases and J shed 4 bases, with 14 bases lying between them. The DNA of the CDR3 is TGTGCCAGCAGCTCCCCGTCGGGGGATTACGAGCAGTACTTC. This translates into CASSSPSGDYEQYF.

The chain recombines TRBV5-1 with TRBJ2-5; D is undetermined. Germline CDR1 and CDR2: SGHRS and YFSETQ. The length of the CDR3 is 14 residues. The germline V and J ends were trimmed by 7 bases and 1 base, with 14 bases remaining between them. The CDR3 nucleotides are TGCGCCAGCGGTGTGTCAGGTACCCAAGAGACCCAGTACTTC. Translating it yields CASGVSGTQETQYF.

The chain joins TRBV6-5 to TRBJ1-3; tentative D call: TRBD1 (6 bases). Between the trimmed V and J ends, which lost 0 bases and 4 bases, there was a span of 13 bases. The CDR3 has 16 residues. Germline CDR1 reads MNHEY; CDR2 reads SVGAGI. The CDR3 DNA reads as TGTGCCAGCAGTTACTCGAGGCAGGGGAGAGGAAACACCATATATTTT. Its protein is CASSYSRQGRGNTIYF.

This clone was picked up one time. V and J are TRBV18 and TRBJ1-1; D gene unclear. The V gene's germline CDR1 is KGHSH and CDR2 LQKENI. Trimming stripped 2 bases from V and 4 bases from J, with 14 bases between. The CDR3 has 15 residues. Here the CDR3 reads CASSPSSGHSTEAFF. For the CDR3, the DNA is TGTGCCAGCTCACCATCCTCCGGGCACAGCACTGAAGCTTTCTTT.

The V call is TRBV9, the J call TRBJ2-6; D might be TRBD1 (5 bases). Germline-derived CDR1 and CDR2 are SGDLS and YYNGEE. Trimming cost V 5 bases and J 2 bases, with 17 bases left between them. There are 17 residues in the CDR3. CDR3: CASSTGMIGAGANVLTF. The CDR3 DNA reads as TGTGCCAGCAGTACAGGTATGATCGGAGCTGGGGCCAACGTCCTGACTTTC.

The chain carries TRBV9 and TRBJ1-4, with D maybe TRBD1 (5 bases). This CDR3 is 16 amino acids long. The germline V gene has CDR1 SGDLS and CDR2 YYNGEE. Trimming took off 0 bases at V and 3 bases at J, with 12 bases between the two ends. For the CDR3, the DNA is TGTGCCAGCAGCGTAGCCGCACAGGCTGCTAATGAAAAACTGTTTTTT. Translation gives CASSVAAQAANEKLFF.

This clone was counted between two and nine times. V gene TRBV5-1 combines with J gene TRBJ2-3; D gene unclear. CDR1 is SGHRS, CDR2 YFSETQ, per germline. Deletions cut 1 base from V and 0 bases from J, with 6 bases between. The length of the CDR3 is 14 residues. CDR3 nucleotide sequence: TGCGCCAGCAGCTTGATACGTAGCACAGATACGCAGTATTTT. This codes for CASSLIRSTDTQYF.

This clone occurred a few times. The J gene is TRBJ2-7, the V gene TRBV18; 9 bases are a match to TRBD1. Germline lookup yields CDR1 KGHSH and CDR2 LQKENI. The CDR3 covers 13 residues. Trimming cost V 2 bases and J 6 bases; bases outside gene matches: 2. CDR3 in DNA: TGTGCCAGCTCACCAGGGACAGGGTTCGAGCAGTACTTC. This gives the protein CASSPGTGFEQYF.

The chain uses TRBV30 and TRBJ1-3; 8 bases agree with TRBD1. Trimming removed 5 bases from V and 4 bases from J; junction bases left unmatched: 4. Germline CDR1 GTSNPN, CDR2 SVGIG (reference sequence). The CDR3 has 13 residues. CDR3 nucleotide sequence: TGTGCCTGGTGCCGGGACAGGGGAAACACCATATATTTT. Its protein is CAWCRDRGNTIYF.

The chain couples TRBV4-2 to TRBJ2-5; D is uncertain. Trimming removed 0 bases at V and 2 bases at J, with 7 bases between. Germline lookup yields CDR1 LGHNA and CDR2 YNFKEQ. The CDR3 length is 14 residues. This CDR3 reads CASSQEVTQETQYF. In DNA, the CDR3 is TGTGCCAGCAGCCAAGAGGTAACTCAAGAGACCCAGTACTTC.

This clone was picked up a small number of times. Here the CDR3 reads CAISESGGGGGNEQFF. As DNA, the CDR3 is TGTGCCATCAGTGAGTCAGGTGGAGGGGGGGGCAATGAGCAGTTCTTC. The rearrangement joins TRBV10-3 to TRBJ2-1, with D tentatively TRBD2 (7 bases). Trimming took off 0 bases at V and 6 bases at J, with 15 bases between the two ends. Germline CDR1 is ENHRY and CDR2 is SYGVKD. The CDR3 has 16 residues.